The T cell receptor (beta chain) under discussion was sequenced for a study of blood T cell repertoires in COVID-19. Study context: The United States, Italy and Spain were the sources of the acute and convalescent COVID-19 samples. From T cells, B-cell-depleted T cells, or PBMCs came the material, which was cDNA or gDNA.

The germline CDR1 and CDR2 sequences are LNHDA and SQIVND (reference sequence). There are 18 residues in the CDR3. The J segment lost 3 bases and the V segment lost 2 bases, leaving 11 bases of the junction unmatched. Source study methods: How many nucleated cells were present was estimated from reference gene primer amplification. TCRdb's copy holds only in-frame clones and misses some; the assay was immunoSEQ multiplex PCR. D and trimming come from the DNA, and the V and J calls and clone size come from that table. The top ten hold 6.5% of the sample, which has some 100,000 clones, 88% seen once. Sequencing was carried out using peripheral blood. The chain carries TRBV19 and TRBJ2-1; 9 nucleotides line up with TRBD2. The sequence was obtained from a woman aged 55-69 years with acute or convalescent COVID-19. The CDR3 region is CASSISVAGGPYYNEQFF. Here the CDR3 DNA reads TGTGCCAGTAGTATATCGGTGGCGGGAGGGCCTTACTACAATGAGCAGTTCTTC.